This T cell receptor beta chain comes out of a study of blood T cell repertoires in COVID-19. Study background: Sites across the United States, Italy and Spain contributed samples from acute and convalescent COVID-19.

CDR1 SGHVS and CDR2 FQNEAQ come from the germline V gene. Trimming cost V 6 bases and J 4 bases, with 10 bases left between them. CDR3 length equals 12 residues. Per the authors' pipeline: Counts of nucleated cells, estimated from reference gene primer amplification, were obtained. The assay was immunoSEQ multiplex PCR, and TCRdb's table has in-frame clones only and misses some. From that table come the V and J calls and clone size; the DNA was used to work out D and trimming. Of some 150,000 clones detected, roughly 88% appear once; the ten largest clones hold 0.95% to 1.5%. This sequence was found in a man aged 55 to 70 who had recovered from COVID-19. Sequenced: peripheral blood. The V call is TRBV7-8, the J call TRBJ2-7; D call uncertain. The CDR3 nucleotides are TGTGCCAGCAGTTCCCGGTCGTACGAGCAGTACTTC. It encodes CASSSRSYEQYF.